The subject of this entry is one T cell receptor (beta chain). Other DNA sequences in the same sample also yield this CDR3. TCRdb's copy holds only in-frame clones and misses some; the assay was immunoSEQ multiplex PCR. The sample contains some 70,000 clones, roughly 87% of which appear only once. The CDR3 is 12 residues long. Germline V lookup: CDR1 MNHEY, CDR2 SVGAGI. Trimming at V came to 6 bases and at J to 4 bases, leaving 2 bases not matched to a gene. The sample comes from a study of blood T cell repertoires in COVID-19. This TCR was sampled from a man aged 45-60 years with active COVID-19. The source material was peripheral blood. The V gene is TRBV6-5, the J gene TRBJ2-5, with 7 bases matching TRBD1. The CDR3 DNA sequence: TGTGCCAGCAGCTACAGGGGAGAGACCCAGTACTTC. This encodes CASSYRGETQYF.